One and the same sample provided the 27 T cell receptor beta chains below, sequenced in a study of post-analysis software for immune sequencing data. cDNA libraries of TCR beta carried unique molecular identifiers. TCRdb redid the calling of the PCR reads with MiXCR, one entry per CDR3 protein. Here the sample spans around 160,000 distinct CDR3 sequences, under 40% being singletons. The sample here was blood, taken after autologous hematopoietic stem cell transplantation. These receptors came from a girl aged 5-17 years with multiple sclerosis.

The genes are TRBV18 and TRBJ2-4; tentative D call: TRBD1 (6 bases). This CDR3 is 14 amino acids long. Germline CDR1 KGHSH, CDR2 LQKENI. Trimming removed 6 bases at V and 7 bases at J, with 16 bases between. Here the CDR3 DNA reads TGTGCCAGCTCGGCCCAGGGGTTCAACAACATTCAGTACTTC. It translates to CASSAQGFNNIQYF.

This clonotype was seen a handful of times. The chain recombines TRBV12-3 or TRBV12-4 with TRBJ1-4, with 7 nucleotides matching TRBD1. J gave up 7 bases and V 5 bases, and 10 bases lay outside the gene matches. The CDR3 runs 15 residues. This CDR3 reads CASSENRGWGEKLFF. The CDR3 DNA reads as TGTGCCAGCAGTGAAAACAGGGGATGGGGTGAAAAACTGTTTTTT.

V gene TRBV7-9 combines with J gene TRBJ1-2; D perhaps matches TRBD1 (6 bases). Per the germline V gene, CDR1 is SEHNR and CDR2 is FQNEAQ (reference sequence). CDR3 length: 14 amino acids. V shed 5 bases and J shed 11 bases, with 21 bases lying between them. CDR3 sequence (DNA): TGTGCCAGCAGCCCATCGGGACAAACAGGAGGGTACACCTTC. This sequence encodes CASSPSGQTGGYTF.

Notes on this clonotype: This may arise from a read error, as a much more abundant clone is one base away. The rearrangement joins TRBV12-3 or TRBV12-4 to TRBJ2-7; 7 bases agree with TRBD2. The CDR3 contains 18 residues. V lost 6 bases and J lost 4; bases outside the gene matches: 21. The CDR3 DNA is TGTGCCAGCAGCCCCCCCCTAGCGTGCGGGAGATGGAGTTACGAGCAGTACTTC. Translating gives CASSPPLACGRWSYEQYF.

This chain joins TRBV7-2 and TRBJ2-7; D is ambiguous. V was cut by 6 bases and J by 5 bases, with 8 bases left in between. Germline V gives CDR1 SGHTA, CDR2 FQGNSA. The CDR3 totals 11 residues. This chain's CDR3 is CASRLGNEQYF. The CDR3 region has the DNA TGTGCCAGCAGGCTGGGGAACGAGCAGTACTTC.

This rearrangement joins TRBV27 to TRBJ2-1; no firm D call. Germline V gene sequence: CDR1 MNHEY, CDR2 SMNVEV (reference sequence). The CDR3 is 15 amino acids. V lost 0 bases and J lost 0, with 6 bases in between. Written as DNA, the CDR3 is TGTGCCAGCAGTTTATCGCCGGGCTCCTACAATGAGCAGTTCTTC. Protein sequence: CASSLSPGSYNEQFF.

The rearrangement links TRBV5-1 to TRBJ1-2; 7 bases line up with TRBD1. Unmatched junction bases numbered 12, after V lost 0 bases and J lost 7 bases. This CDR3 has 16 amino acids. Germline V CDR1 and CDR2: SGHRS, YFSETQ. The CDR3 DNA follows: TGCGCCAGCAGCTTGGCCGGGGACAGTTCAACCTGTGGCTACACCTTC. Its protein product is CASSLAGDSSTCGYTF.

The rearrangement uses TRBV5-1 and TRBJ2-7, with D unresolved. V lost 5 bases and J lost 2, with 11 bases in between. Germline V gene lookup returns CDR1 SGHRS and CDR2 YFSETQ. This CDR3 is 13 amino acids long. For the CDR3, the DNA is TGCGCCAGCAGGGACCCCGGCGCCTACGAGCAGTACTTC. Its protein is CASRDPGAYEQYF. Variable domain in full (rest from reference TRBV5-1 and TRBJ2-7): KAGVTQTPRYLIKTRGQQVTLSCSPISGHRSVSWYQQTPGQGLQFLFEYFSETQRNKGNFPGRFSGRQFSNSRSEMNVSTLELGDSALYLCASRDPGAYEQYFGPGTRLTVT.

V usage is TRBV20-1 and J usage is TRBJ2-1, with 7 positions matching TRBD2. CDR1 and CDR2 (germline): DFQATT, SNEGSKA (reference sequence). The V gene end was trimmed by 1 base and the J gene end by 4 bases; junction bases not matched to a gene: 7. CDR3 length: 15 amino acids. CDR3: CSARGPASGYNEQFF. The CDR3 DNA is TGCAGTGCTAGAGGGCCGGCTAGCGGTTACAATGAGCAGTTCTTC.

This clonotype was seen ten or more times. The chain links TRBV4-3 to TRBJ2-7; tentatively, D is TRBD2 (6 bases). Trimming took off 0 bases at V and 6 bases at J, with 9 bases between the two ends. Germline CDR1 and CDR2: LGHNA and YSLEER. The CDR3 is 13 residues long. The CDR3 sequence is CASSQEEGTEQYF. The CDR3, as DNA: TGCGCCAGCAGCCAAGAGGAGGGGACCGAGCAGTACTTC.

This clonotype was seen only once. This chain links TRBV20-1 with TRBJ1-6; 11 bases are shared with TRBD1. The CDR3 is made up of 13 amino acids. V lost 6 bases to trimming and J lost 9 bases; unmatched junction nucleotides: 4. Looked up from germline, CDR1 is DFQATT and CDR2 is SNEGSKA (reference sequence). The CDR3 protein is CSATGTGGSPLHF. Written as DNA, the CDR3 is TGCAGTGCCACCGGGACAGGGGGTTCACCCCTCCACTTT.

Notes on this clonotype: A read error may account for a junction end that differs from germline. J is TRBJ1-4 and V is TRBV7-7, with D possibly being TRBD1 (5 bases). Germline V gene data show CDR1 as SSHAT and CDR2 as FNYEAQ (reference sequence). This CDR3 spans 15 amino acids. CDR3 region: CASSPSRGRGEKLFF. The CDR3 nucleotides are TGTGCTAGCAGCCCGAGTCGGGGGAGGGGTGAAAAACTGTTTTTT. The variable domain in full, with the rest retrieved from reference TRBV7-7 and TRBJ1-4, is GAGVSQSPRYKVTKRGQDVTLRCDPISSHATLYWYQQALGQGPEFLTYFNYEAQPDKSGLPSDRFSAERPEGSISTLTIQRTEQRDSAMYRCASSPSRGRGEKLFFGSGTQLSVL.

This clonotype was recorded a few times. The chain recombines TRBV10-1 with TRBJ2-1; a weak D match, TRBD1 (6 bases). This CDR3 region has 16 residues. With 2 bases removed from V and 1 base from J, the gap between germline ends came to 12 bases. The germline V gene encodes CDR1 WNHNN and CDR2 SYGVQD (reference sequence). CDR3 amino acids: CASSEEQGYSYNEQFF. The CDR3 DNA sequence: TGCGCCAGCAGTGAGGAACAGGGATATTCCTACAATGAGCAGTTCTTC.

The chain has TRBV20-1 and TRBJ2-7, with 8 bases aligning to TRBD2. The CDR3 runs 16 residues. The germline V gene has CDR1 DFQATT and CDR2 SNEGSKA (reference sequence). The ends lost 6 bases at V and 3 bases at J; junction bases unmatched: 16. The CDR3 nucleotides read TGCAGTGCCGCGCCTCTCCTTAAGACTAGCGTCTACGAGCAGTACTTC. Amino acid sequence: CSAAPLLKTSVYEQYF.

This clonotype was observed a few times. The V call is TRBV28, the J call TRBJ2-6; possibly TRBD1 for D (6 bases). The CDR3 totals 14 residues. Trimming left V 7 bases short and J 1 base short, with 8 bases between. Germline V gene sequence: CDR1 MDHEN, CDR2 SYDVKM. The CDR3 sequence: CASTTGSGANVLTF. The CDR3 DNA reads TGTGCCAGCACCACAGGGTCTGGGGCCAACGTCCTGACTTTC.

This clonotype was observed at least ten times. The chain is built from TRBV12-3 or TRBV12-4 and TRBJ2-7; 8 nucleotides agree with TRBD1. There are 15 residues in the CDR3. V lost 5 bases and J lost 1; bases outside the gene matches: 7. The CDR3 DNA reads TGTGCCAGCAGTGGACAGGGCTTCCCATCCTACGAGCAGTACTTC. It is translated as CASSGQGFPSYEQYF.

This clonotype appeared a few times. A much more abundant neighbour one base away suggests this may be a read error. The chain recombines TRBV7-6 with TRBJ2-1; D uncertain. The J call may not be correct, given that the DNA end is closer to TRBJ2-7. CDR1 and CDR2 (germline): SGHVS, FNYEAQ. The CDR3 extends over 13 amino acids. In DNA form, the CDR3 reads TGTGCCAGCAGCTTAGGAGTTTACAATGAGCAGTACTTC. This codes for CASSLGVYNEQYF.

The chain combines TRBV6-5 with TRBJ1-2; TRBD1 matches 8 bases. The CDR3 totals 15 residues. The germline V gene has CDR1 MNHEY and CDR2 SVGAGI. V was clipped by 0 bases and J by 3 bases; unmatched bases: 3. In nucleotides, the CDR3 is TGTGCCAGCAGTTACTCGGGGACAGGTGACTATGGCTACACCTTC. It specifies CASSYSGTGDYGYTF.

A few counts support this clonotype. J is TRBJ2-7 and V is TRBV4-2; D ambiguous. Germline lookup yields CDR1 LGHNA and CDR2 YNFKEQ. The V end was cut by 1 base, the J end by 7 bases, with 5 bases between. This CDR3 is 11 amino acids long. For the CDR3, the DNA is TGTGCCAGCAGCCAAGGGGTTGAGCAGTACTTC. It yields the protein CASSQGVEQYF.

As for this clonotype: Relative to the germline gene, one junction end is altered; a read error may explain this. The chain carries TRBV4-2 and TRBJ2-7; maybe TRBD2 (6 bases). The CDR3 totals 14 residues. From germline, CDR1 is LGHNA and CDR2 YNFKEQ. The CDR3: CAGSQTAGFYEQYF. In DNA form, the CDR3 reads TGTGCCGGCAGCCAGACCGCGGGGTTCTACGAGCAGTACTTC.

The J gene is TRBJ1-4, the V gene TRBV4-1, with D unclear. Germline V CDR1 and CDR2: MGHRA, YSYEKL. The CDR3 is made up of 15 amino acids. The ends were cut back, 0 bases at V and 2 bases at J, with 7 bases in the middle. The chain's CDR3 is CASSQEGNTNEKLFF. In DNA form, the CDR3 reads TGCGCCAGCAGCCAAGAGGGTAACACTAATGAAAAACTGTTTTTT.

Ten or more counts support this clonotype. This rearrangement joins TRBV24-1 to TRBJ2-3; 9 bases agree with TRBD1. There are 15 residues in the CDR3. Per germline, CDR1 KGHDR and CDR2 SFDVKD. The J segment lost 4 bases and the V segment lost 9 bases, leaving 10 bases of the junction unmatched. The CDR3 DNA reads TGTGCCACCGGTGCGAACAGGGGGCAAGCAGATACGCAGTATTTT. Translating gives CATGANRGQADTQYF.

The CDR3 coding sequence is TGTGCCAGCAGCTCGGGGTACAGCGACTACACCTTC. Amino acids: CASSSGYSDYTF. This chain uses TRBV7-6 with TRBJ1-2; D ambiguous. The CDR3 spans 12 residues. V shed 4 bases and J shed 10 bases, with 13 bases lying between them. CDR1 is SGHVS and CDR2 is FNYEAQ in the germline V gene. Full variable domain (rest looked up from reference TRBV7-6 and TRBJ1-2): GAGVSQSPRYKVTKRGQDVALRCDPISGHVSLYWYRQALGQGPEFLTYFNYEAQQDKSGLPNDRFSAERPEGSISTLTIQRTEQRDSAMYRCASSSGYSDYTFGSGTRLTVV.

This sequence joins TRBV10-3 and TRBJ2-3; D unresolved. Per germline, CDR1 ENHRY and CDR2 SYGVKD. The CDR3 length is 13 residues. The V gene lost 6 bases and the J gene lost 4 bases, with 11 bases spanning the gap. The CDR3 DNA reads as TGTGCCATCAGGGTTGGAGCTCCAGATACGCAGTATTTT. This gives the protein CAIRVGAPDTQYF.

The CDR3, as DNA: TGTGCCAGCAGTCGGGGATCTGACTCCTACGAGCAGTACTTC. Translating it yields CASSRGSDSYEQYF. V usage is TRBV6-6 and J usage is TRBJ2-7; D might be TRBD2 (5 bases). Between the trimmed V and J ends, which lost 5 bases and 0 bases, there was a span of 11 bases. The CDR3 covers 14 residues. Per the germline V gene, CDR1 is MNHNY and CDR2 is SVGAGI (reference sequence).

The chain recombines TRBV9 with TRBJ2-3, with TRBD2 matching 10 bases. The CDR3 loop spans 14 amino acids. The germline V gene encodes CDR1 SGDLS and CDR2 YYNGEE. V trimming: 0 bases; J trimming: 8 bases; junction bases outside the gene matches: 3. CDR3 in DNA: TGTGCCAGCAGCGTAGGAGTAGCGGGAGGTACGCAGTATTTT. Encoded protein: CASSVGVAGGTQYF. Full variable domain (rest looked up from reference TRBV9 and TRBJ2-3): DSGVTQTPKHLITATGQRVTLRCSPRSGDLSVYWYQQSLDQGLQFLIQYYNGEERAKGNILERFSAQQFPDLHSELNLSSLELGDSALYFCASSVGVAGGTQYFGPGTRLTVL.

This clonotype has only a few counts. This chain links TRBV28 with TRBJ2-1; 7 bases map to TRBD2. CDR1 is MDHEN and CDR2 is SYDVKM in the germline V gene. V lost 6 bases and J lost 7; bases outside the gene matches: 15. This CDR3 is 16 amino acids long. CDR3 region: CASSPLGGGRKNEQFF. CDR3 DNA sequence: TGTGCCAGCAGCCCCCTCGGGGGAGGGCGAAAAAATGAGCAGTTCTTC.